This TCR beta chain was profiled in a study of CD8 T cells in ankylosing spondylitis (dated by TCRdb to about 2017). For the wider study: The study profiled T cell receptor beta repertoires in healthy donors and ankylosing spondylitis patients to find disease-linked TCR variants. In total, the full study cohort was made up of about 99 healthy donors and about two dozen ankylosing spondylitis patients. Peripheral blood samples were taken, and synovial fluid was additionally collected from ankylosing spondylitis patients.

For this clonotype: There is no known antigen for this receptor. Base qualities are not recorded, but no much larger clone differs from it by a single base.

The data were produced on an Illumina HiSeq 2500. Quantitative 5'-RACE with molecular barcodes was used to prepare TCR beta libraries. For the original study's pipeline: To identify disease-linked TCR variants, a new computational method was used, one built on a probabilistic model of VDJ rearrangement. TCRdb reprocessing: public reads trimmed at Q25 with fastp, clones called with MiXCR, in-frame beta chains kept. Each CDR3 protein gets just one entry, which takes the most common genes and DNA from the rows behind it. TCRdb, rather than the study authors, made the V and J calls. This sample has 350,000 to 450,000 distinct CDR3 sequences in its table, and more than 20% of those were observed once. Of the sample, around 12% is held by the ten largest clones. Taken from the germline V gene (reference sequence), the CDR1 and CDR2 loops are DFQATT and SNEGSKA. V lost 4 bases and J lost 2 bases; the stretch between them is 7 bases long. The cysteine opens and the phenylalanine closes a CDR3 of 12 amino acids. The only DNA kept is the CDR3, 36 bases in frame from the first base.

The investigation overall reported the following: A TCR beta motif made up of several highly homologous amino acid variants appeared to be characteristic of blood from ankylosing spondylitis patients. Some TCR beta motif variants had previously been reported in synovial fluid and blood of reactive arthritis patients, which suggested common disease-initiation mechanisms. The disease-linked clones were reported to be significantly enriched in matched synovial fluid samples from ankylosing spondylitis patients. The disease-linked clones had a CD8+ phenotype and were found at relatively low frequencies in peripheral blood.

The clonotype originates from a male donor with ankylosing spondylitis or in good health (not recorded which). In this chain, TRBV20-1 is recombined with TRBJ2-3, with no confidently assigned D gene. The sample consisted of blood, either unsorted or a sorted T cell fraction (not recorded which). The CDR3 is CSANDHTDTQYF. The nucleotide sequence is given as TGCAGTGCTAACGACCACACAGATACGCAGTATTTT.